A selection of T cell receptor beta chains follows, all from one sample in a study of PD-L1 blockade in urothelial cancer. The table came from immunoSEQ multiplex PCR; TCRdb's copy has only in-frame clones and leaves some out. Of 60,000 or so clones in the sample, around 81% were seen once. The sequencing used PBMCs, collected around atezolizumab (anti-PD-L1) treatment. The source of these receptors is a man aged 65 to 85 with urothelial cancer. CDR3s include the opening cysteine and the closing phenylalanine or tryptophan.

TRBV27,TRBJ2-3,CASSAYGDTQYF
TRBV29-1,TRBJ1-2,CSVDHRGLLYGYTF
TRBV25-1,TRBJ2-3,CASSDAGGAGATDTQYF
TRBV11-1,TRBJ2-1,CASSSVSGTSYNEQFF
TRBV18,TRBJ2-5,CASSPPASQETQYF
TRBV2,TRBJ1-3,CASSTGQLNGNTIYF
TRBV29-1,TRBJ2-5,CSAYYRNQETQYF
TRBV5-5,TRBJ1-2,CASSPQTGNNYGYTF
TRBV7-9,TRBJ2-3,CASSRPRTSTDTQYF
TRBV5-1,TRBJ2-7,CASGPLAGDGEQYF
TRBV5-1,TRBJ2-2,CASSLEGGLNTGELFF